A single sample gave rise to the 9 T cell receptor beta chains below, sequenced in a study of human T cells and chemical hapten exposure. Regarding time point: patch test 1, 2 weeks after DPC sensitization. Treatment described: therapeutic diphenylcyclopropenone sensitization with weekly scalp DPC. One entry per CDR3 protein, called by TCRdb with MiXCR from the RACE reads. The table includes about 110,000 distinct CDR3 sequences, about 10% detected once. The sequencing used whole blood, collected in connection with sensitization to the hapten diphenylcyclopropenone (DPC). The receptors derive from a woman aged 40 to 49 with alopecia areata. Some clones in this sample may be carry-over from other donors' samples.

This clonotype was counted at least ten times. This chain links TRBV7-9 with TRBJ2-5; the D is unclear. CDR1 is SEHNR and CDR2 is FQNEAQ in the germline V gene (reference sequence). The CDR3 is 15 residues long. The ends were cut back, 3 bases at V and 1 base at J, with 12 bases in the middle. This CDR3 reads CASSFGREAQETQYF. In DNA, the CDR3 is TGTGCCAGCAGCTTTGGGCGAGAGGCCCAAGAGACCCAGTACTTC.

In its sample, this clonotype was seen many times. V gene TRBV20-1 combines with J gene TRBJ2-7, with no clear D. Trimming pared 0 bases from V and 0 bases from J, leaving 6 bases between. CDR3 length: 13 residues. Germline V gene lookup returns CDR1 DFQATT and CDR2 SNEGSKA (reference sequence). In DNA, the CDR3 is TGCAGTGCTAGAGATCGGGTCTCCTACGAGCAGTACTTC. As protein: CSARDRVSYEQYF.

This clonotype has more than one count but fewer than ten. J is TRBJ1-5 and V is TRBV19; 9 nucleotides agree with TRBD1. This CDR3 has 19 amino acids. V gave up 4 bases and J gave up 2 bases; unmatched junction bases: 15. CDR1 is LNHDA and CDR2 is SQIVND in the germline V gene (reference sequence). The DNA for the CDR3 is TGTGCCAGTAGTAGTCCCGGGACAGGGCCCCAAGGAGGCAATCAGCCCCAGCATTTT. Amino acids: CASSSPGTGPQGGNQPQHF.

This clonotype was counted a few times. The J gene is TRBJ1-2, the V gene TRBV28; tentatively, D is TRBD1 (5 bases). Germline V lookup: CDR1 MDHEN, CDR2 SYDVKM. Trimming pared 3 bases from V and 6 bases from J, leaving 14 bases between. CDR3 length: 14 amino acids. CDR3 loop: CASSFSRTQHGYTF. The DNA of the CDR3 is TGTGCCAGCAGTTTCTCGAGGACACAACATGGCTACACCTTC.

This clonotype was detected ten times or more. The chain uses TRBV7-2 and TRBJ2-4; D unresolved. Between the trimmed V and J ends, which lost 5 bases and 4 bases, there was a span of 9 bases. This CDR3 contains 13 residues. Germline V gene sequence: CDR1 SGHTA, CDR2 FQGNSA. The CDR3 nucleotides are TGTGCCAGCAGCCCTCCATCAAAAAACATTCAGTACTTC. Translation: CASSPPSKNIQYF.

This clonotype has a count of ten or more. V usage is TRBV6-5 and J usage is TRBJ1-3; no firm D call. This CDR3 is built from 15 residues. The V and J ends lost 7 bases and 2 bases respectively, with 15 bases between them. Germline V lookup: CDR1 MNHEY, CDR2 SVGAGI. CDR3 residues: CASTPTLGAGNTIYF. Written as DNA, the CDR3 is TGTGCCAGCACGCCCACCCTGGGTGCTGGAAACACCATATATTTT.

This clonotype turned up a few times. The V call is TRBV9, the J call TRBJ2-2, with 7 bases lining up with TRBD1. Germline trimming cut 0 bases from V and 1 base from J; bases unmatched to any gene: 3. Germline assignment: CDR1 SGDLS and CDR2 YYNGEE. The CDR3 is 16 residues long. The CDR3 nucleotides are TGTGCCAGCAGCGTAGCCGGGACAGAGAACACCGGGGAGCTGTTTTTT. Its protein product is CASSVAGTENTGELFF.

V is TRBV29-1 and J is TRBJ2-3; TRBD2 matches 7 bases. Trimming cost V 7 bases and J 3 bases; bases outside gene matches: 10. This CDR3 comprises 14 residues. Germline assignment: CDR1 SQVTM and CDR2 ANQGSEA. Written as DNA, the CDR3 is TGCAGCGCCGCCCTGGGGGGGATAACAGATACGCAGTATTTT. It specifies CSAALGGITDTQYF.

This clonotype occurred a few times. V usage is TRBV5-4 and J usage is TRBJ1-5; TRBD1 is a possible D gene (6 bases). V dropped 2 bases and J dropped 7 bases, with 10 bases sitting between them. The CDR3 consists of 13 residues. Germline V gene sequence: CDR1 SGHNT, CDR2 YYREEE (reference sequence). The CDR3 here is CASSFSGEQPQHF. The CDR3 DNA sequence: TGTGCCAGCAGCTTCTCAGGGGAACAGCCCCAGCATTTT.